Detailed here is one T cell receptor (beta chain). Its antigen is as yet unknown. The data were obtained in a study of regulatory T cells in long-lasting Graves disease. Arm-PCR of CDR3 regions with iRepertoire HTBI primers generated TCR beta libraries. Original data processing: Looking across samples, the authors found some 67 TRBV and 14 to 15 TRBJ segments. In TCRdb, the multiplex PCR reads were re-called with MiXCR into one record per CDR3 protein. For this entry, the V and J calls and clone size follow TCRdb and not the study's own pipeline. The repertoire has 650,000 to 700,000 distinct CDR3 sequences, 25% to 35% of them found once; the top ten carry about 42%. Study outcomes and limitations: Persistent patients had more shared public clonotypes (2,741) than new patients (roughly 900).

The CDR3 is 13 amino acids. The ends were cut back, 7 bases at V and 3 bases at J, with 12 bases in the middle. The germline gives CDR1 MDHEN, CDR2 SYDVKM. Documented time point: persistent/refractory GD, antithyroid drugs over 5 years with positive TRAb. Extracted RNA from PBMCs served as the source of the TCR library. This receptor was taken from a female donor with Graves disease. The chain combines TRBV28 with TRBJ1-2, with D unresolved. Sequencing used peripheral blood mononuclear cells (PBMCs), obtained when the disease was refractory, from a patient treated with antithyroid drugs. The CDR3 DNA sequence: TGTGCCAGCAAGGATAGAGTTTACTATGGCTACACCTTC. Translation gives CASKDRVYYGYTF.